A selection of T cell receptor beta chains follows, all from one sample in a study of T-cell memory formation after mild COVID-19. One entry per CDR3 protein results from TCRdb running MiXCR on the 5' RACE reads. The sample has 560,000 or so distinct CDR3 sequences; roughly 17% are singletons. Material for sequencing was PBMCs or a T cell subset sorted from them (not recorded which). The receptors shown here come from an adult woman who had mild COVID-19 (a few samples of this study predate the infection). Cell type and time point are not known. Both conserved end residues are part of each CDR3. The D gene is left open where the match is weak. Some rows mark clone size as missing; the rest say once, few, many or name a class of expanded clone.

>TRBV3-1|few|TRBD2|TRBJ2-3
CASSQELASGTDTQYF
TGTGCCAGCAGCCAAGAACTGGCTAGCGGTACAGATACGCAGTATTTT
>TRBV20-1|-|TRBD1|TRBJ1-1
CSAGPDRGWTEAFF
TGCAGTGCTGGACCGGACAGGGGTTGGACTGAAGCTTTCTTT
>TRBV10-3|-|TRBD1|TRBJ2-7
CAITEGQGAYEQYF
TGTGCCATCACCGAGGGACAGGGGGCCTACGAGCAGTACTTC
>TRBV20-1|-|TRBD2|TRBJ2-1
CSAREREYYNEQFF
TGCAGTGCTAGGGAGCGGGAATACTACAATGAGCAGTTCTTC
>TRBV2|-|-|TRBJ1-5
CASSESRGGGQPQHF
TGTGCCAGCAGTGAATCCAGGGGTGGAGGGCAGCCCCAGCATTTT
>TRBV14|few|-|TRBJ2-5
CASSQGPQETQYF
TGTGCCAGCAGCCAAGGCCCCCAAGAGACCCAGTACTTC
>TRBV5-6|few|-|TRBJ1-2
CASSPGTGRYGYTF
TGTGCCAGCAGCCCCGGGACCGGGAGGTATGGCTACACCTTC
>TRBV12-3/TRBV12-4|-|-|TRBJ2-7
CASKTGSYEQYF
TGTGCCAGCAAAACGGGCTCCTACGAGCAGTACTTC
>TRBV11-2|few|TRBD2|TRBJ2-1
CASRPLAGVLYNEQFF
TGTGCCAGCAGGCCTCTAGCGGGAGTGTTATACAATGAGCAGTTCTTC
>TRBV27|-|-|TRBJ1-1
CASSHRQAMYTEAFF
TGTGCCAGCAGTCACCGACAGGCGATGTACACTGAAGCTTTCTTT
>TRBV4-2|few|-|TRBJ2-6
CASSQARIRSGANVLTF
TGTGCCAGCAGCCAAGCACGGATAAGGTCTGGGGCCAACGTCCTGACTTTC
>TRBV30|-|-|TRBJ1-1
CAWRVGAFF
TGTGCCTGGAGGGTTGGAGCTTTCTTT
>TRBV7-9|-|-|TRBJ2-7
CASSVGHRSYEQYF
TGTGCCAGCAGCGTAGGTCACAGGAGCTACGAGCAGTACTTC
>TRBV25-1|-|-|TRBJ2-5
CASSDDLGTPQETQYF
TGTGCCAGCAGTGACGACCTCGGGACACCGCAAGAGACCCAGTACTTC
>TRBV25-1|-|-|TRBJ2-3
CASSEFVTSTDTQYF
TGTGCCAGCAGTGAATTTGTCACTTCCACAGATACGCAGTATTTT
>TRBV4-1|many|-|TRBJ2-7
CASSQGVASYEQYF
TGCGCCAGCAGCCAAGGTGTGGCGTCCTACGAGCAGTACTTC
>TRBV5-1|-|-|TRBJ2-7
CASSLARANEQYF
TGCGCCAGCAGCTTGGCCAGGGCGAACGAGCAGTACTTC
>TRBV4-3|-|TRBD2|TRBJ2-7
CASSPSAGAAYEQYF
TGCGCCAGCAGCCCCTCAGCGGGAGCGGCCTACGAGCAGTACTTC
>TRBV7-8|once|TRBD2|TRBJ2-1
CASSGSGRALEQFF
TGTGCCAGCAGCGGTAGCGGGAGGGCCCTAGAGCAGTTCTTC
>TRBV4-2|many|TRBD1|TRBJ2-1
CASSQDARDRGKNEQFF
TGTGCCAGCAGCCAAGATGCCCGGGACAGGGGAAAAAATGAGCAGTTCTTC
>TRBV4-3|-|-|TRBJ2-1
CASSQGTGLAGYNEQFF
TGCGCCAGCAGCCAAGGGACAGGGCTAGCGGGATACAATGAGCAGTTCTTC